A selection of T cell receptor beta chains follows, all from one sample in a study of T cells in Graves' hyperthyroidism and ophthalmopathy. In TCRdb, the multiplex PCR reads were re-called with MiXCR into one record per CDR3 protein. The profile shows approximately 510,000 distinct CDR3 sequences, approximately 49% of them singletons. The sequencing input was peripheral blood or thyroid tissue (not recorded which). These receptors came from an adult woman with Graves' disease, either hyperthyroidism or ophthalmopathy (not recorded which). The CDR3 runs from the conserved cysteine through the conserved F or W. A D gene is named only where the DNA matches it firmly. The listing skips clone size in some rows; elsewhere it reads once, few, many or a size class.

V: TRBV10-3
J: TRBJ2-6
size: many
D: TRBD1
CDR3: CASRDRGGVGANVLTF
DNA: TGTGCCTCGCGTGACAGGGGAGGCGTTGGGGCCAACGTCCTGACTTTC

V: TRBV20-1
J: TRBJ2-7
size: many
D: TRBD2
CDR3: CSARRLAGEDEQYF
DNA: TGCAGTGCTAGGCGACTAGCGGGAGAAGACGAGCAGTACTTC

V: TRBV4-1
J: TRBJ1-6
size: many
D: -
CDR3: CASSFDRFNSPLHF
DNA: TGCGCCAGCAGTTTCGACAGGTTCAATTCACCCCTCCACTTT

V: TRBV10-3
J: TRBJ2-2
size: -
D: -
CDR3: CAISESVGHGELFF
DNA: TGTGCCATCAGTGAGTCGGTGGGGCACGGGGAGCTGTTTTTT

V: TRBV19
J: TRBJ2-5
size: many
D: TRBD1
CDR3: CASSDRGRGETQYF
DNA: TGTGCCAGTAGTGACAGGGGCCGAGGGGAGACCCAGTACTTC

V: TRBV4-1
J: TRBJ1-1
size: few
D: TRBD1
CDR3: CASSQEGGGGQGRAEAFF
DNA: TGCGCCAGCAGCCAAGAAGGCGGAGGCGGACAGGGGAGGGCTGAAGCTTTCTTT

V: TRBV19
J: TRBJ2-7
size: many
D: -
CDR3: CASSITTGPSYEQYF
DNA: TGTGCCAGTAGTATCACGACAGGTCCATCCTACGAGCAGTACTTC

V: TRBV4-1
J: TRBJ1-5
size: many
D: -
CDR3: CASSQGWFSNQPQHF
DNA: TGCGCCAGCAGCCAAGGGTGGTTTAGCAATCAGCCCCAGCATTTT

V: TRBV29-1
J: TRBJ2-7
size: -
D: TRBD1
CDR3: CSVAAGGIEQYF
DNA: TGCAGCGTTGCCGCAGGGGGAATAGAGCAGTACTTC

V: TRBV7-8
J: TRBJ1-2
size: -
D: -
CDR3: CASSQGPSSAYGYTF
DNA: TGTGCCAGCAGCCAAGGGCCTTCCTCCGCGTATGGCTACACCTTC

V: TRBV29-1
J: TRBJ1-1
size: -
D: TRBD1
CDR3: CSFVPGQGMNTEAFF
DNA: TGCAGCTTCGTCCCGGGACAGGGAATGAACACTGAAGCTTTCTTT

V: TRBV6-5
J: TRBJ2-5
size: -
D: -
CDR3: CASSSSLQGRETQCF
DNA: TGTGCCAGCAGTTCCTCTCTACAGGGGAGGGAGACCCAGTGCTTC

V: TRBV20-1
J: TRBJ1-4
size: many
D: -
CDR3: CSAAGSGDEKLFF
DNA: TGCAGTGCTGCGGGCTCAGGGGATGAAAAACTGTTTTTT

V: TRBV7-2
J: TRBJ1-1
size: once
D: -
CDR3: CASSPGGGAMNTEAFF
DNA: TGTGCCAGCAGCCCGGGAGGCGGGGCCATGAACACTGAAGCTTTCTTT

V: TRBV20-1
J: TRBJ1-2
size: many
D: TRBD1
CDR3: CSAIVPGQGPYGYTF
DNA: TGCAGTGCGATCGTACCGGGACAGGGACCCTATGGCTACACCTTC

V: TRBV9
J: TRBJ1-2
size: -
D: -
CDR3: CASSVGAVYGYTF
DNA: TGTGCCAGCAGCGTGGGGGCAGTATATGGCTACACCTTC

V: TRBV6-1
J: TRBJ1-5
size: -
D: TRBD1
CDR3: CASNQGGGHQPQHF
DNA: TGTGCCAGCAACCAAGGGGGCGGCCATCAGCCCCAGCATTTT

V: TRBV29-1
J: TRBJ2-7
size: -
D: TRBD1
CDR3: CSVEGGGQGNEQYF
DNA: TGCAGCGTTGAAGGGGGAGGACAGGGTAACGAGCAGTACTTC

V: TRBV7-2
J: TRBJ2-5
size: few
D: TRBD2
CDR3: CASSFSGKETQYF
DNA: TGTGCCAGCAGCTTTAGCGGGAAAGAGACCCAGTACTTC

V: TRBV7-9
J: TRBJ1-6
size: many
D: TRBD1
CDR3: CASSLATGGLNSPLHF
DNA: TGTGCCAGCAGCTTAGCGACAGGGGGTTTGAATTCACCCCTCCACTTT

V: TRBV15
J: TRBJ2-5
size: -
D: -
CDR3: CATSRGPLQETQYF
DNA: TGTGCCACCAGCAGAGGGCCCCTCCAAGAGACCCAGTACTTC

V: TRBV5-1
J: TRBJ2-7
size: -
D: TRBD2
CDR3: CASTLSLAGQSYEQYF
DNA: TGCGCCAGCACCCTATCGCTAGCGGGACAGTCCTACGAGCAGTACTTC

V: TRBV5-6
J: TRBJ1-5
size: many
D: -
CDR3: CASSLLDGNNQPQHF
DNA: TGTGCCAGCAGCCTTCTCGACGGGAACAATCAGCCCCAGCATTTT

V: TRBV20-1
J: TRBJ1-2
size: few
D: TRBD1
CDR3: CSARTRTGGMSYTF
DNA: TGCAGTGCTAGGACGAGAACAGGGGGCATGAGCTACACCTTC

V: TRBV10-3
J: TRBJ1-6
size: -
D: -
CDR3: CASSPAHRTNNSPLHF
DNA: TGTGCCAGCAGTCCCGCCCATAGGACCAACAATTCACCCCTCCACTTT